The 18 T cell receptor beta chains below come from one sample, sequenced in a study of T cells after yellow fever vaccination. Each CDR3 protein is one row after TCRdb ran MiXCR on the 5' RACE reads. Altogether more than 95,000 distinct CDR3 sequences are present, 7.2% being singletons, with the ten largest covering 2.5% to 3%. The sample consisted of CD4+ T cells sorted from PBMCs, taken roughly 46 days after the first yellow fever vaccination. Receptors originate from a man between 18 and 29 years old who received the YFV17D yellow fever vaccine.

This clonotype appeared many times. The chain is built from TRBV5-1 and TRBJ2-2; possibly TRBD1 for D (5 bases). V lost 1 base and J lost 5, with 9 bases in between. The V gene's germline CDR1 is SGHRS and CDR2 YFSETQ. The CDR3 runs to 14 residues. CDR3 DNA sequence: TGCGCCAGCAGCTTGTGGGGCCGGACCGGGGAGCTGTTTTTT. The encoded protein is CASSLWGRTGELFF.

There are many counts of this clonotype. V gene TRBV11-1 combines with J gene TRBJ2-6; D not resolved. Germline loops: CDR1 SGHAT, CDR2 FQDESV (reference sequence). V lost 5 bases and J lost 1, with 18 bases in between. The CDR3 has 18 amino acids. CDR3 bases: TGTGCCAGCAGCGACACGGACGGAATGTGGTCTGGGGCCAACGTCCTGACTTTC. Translation gives CASSDTDGMWSGANVLTF.

This clonotype was seen ten or more times. The V and J genes are TRBV14 and TRBJ1-2; D remains unclear. CDR1 SGHDN and CDR2 FVKESK come from the germline V gene. The V and J ends lost 4 bases and 2 bases respectively, with 8 bases between them. This CDR3 has 13 amino acids. CDR3 sequence reads: CASSRRKNYGYTF. The CDR3 region has the DNA TGTGCCAGCAGCCGACGGAAAAACTATGGCTACACCTTC.

The table lists this clonotype with many counts. The rearrangement links TRBV24-1 to TRBJ1-5, with 7 bases aligning to TRBD1. Germline values: CDR1 KGHDR, CDR2 SFDVKD. This CDR3 contains 16 residues. The trim removed 0 bases at V and 2 bases at J, leaving 3 bases unmatched. The CDR3 here is CATSDLGDRGNQPQHF. CDR3 coding DNA: TGTGCCACCAGTGATTTGGGAGACAGGGGCAATCAGCCCCAGCATTTT.

This clonotype was seen many times. The chain carries TRBV12-3 or TRBV12-4 and TRBJ1-4; 9 bases are a match to TRBD1. The ends lost 7 bases at V and 5 bases at J; junction bases unmatched: 8. The CDR3 totals 15 residues. Here the CDR3 reads CASKRPGTGNEKLFF. As DNA, the CDR3 is TGTGCCAGCAAACGTCCCGGGACAGGGAATGAAAAACTGTTTTTT.

This clonotype showed up many times. The chain carries TRBV4-3 and TRBJ2-6; D is unclear. Trimming removed 0 bases at V and 1 base at J, with 7 bases between. The CDR3 covers 16 residues. CDR1 and CDR2 from the germline V gene are LGHNA and YSLEER. The CDR3 loop reads CASSQDVGSGANVLTF. CDR3 coding DNA: TGCGCCAGCAGCCAAGATGTCGGGTCTGGGGCCAACGTCCTGACTTTC.

At least ten counts were recorded for this clonotype. The chain has TRBV4-1 and TRBJ2-5, with 7 bases lining up with TRBD1. There are 16 residues in the CDR3. From germline, CDR1 is MGHRA and CDR2 YSYEKL. Trimming at V came to 4 bases and at J to 0 bases, leaving 8 bases not matched to a gene. The CDR3 reads CASSPAPGQHQETQYF. DNA of the CDR3: TGCGCCAGCAGCCCGGCACCGGGACAGCACCAAGAGACCCAGTACTTC.

There are many counts of this clonotype. This chain uses TRBV7-9 with TRBJ1-5, with a tentative D call TRBD1 (6 bases). Looked up from germline, CDR1 is SEHNR and CDR2 is FQNEAQ (reference sequence). The CDR3 runs 14 residues. V was shortened by 2 bases and J by 4 bases, with 9 bases between the two germline ends. The CDR3 is CASSLWGANQPQHF. CDR3 bases: TGTGCCAGCAGCTTATGGGGGGCGAATCAGCCCCAGCATTTT.

This clonotype was counted many times. The J gene is TRBJ2-5, the V gene TRBV7-6; D is possibly TRBD2 (6 bases). The germline gives CDR1 SGHVS, CDR2 FNYEAQ. V lost 6 bases and J 4 bases, leaving 21 bases between the germline ends. The CDR3 sequence is 16 residues long. The DNA of the CDR3 is TGTGCCAGCAGTCCCGTGGGGGGATCAGGTGGAGAGACCCAGTACTTC. Translation: CASSPVGGSGGETQYF.

The V gene is TRBV5-5, the J gene TRBJ1-2; the D gene is possibly TRBD1 (5 bases). CDR1 and CDR2 from the germline V gene are SGHKS and YYEKEE (reference sequence). The CDR3 contains 13 residues. V lost 4 bases to trimming and J lost 4 bases, with 11 bases between them. CDR3 amino acids: CASSAGQRYGYTF. The DNA for the CDR3 is TGTGCCAGCAGCGCAGGGCAGCGCTATGGCTACACCTTC.

This clonotype is judged medium-sized. The rearrangement uses TRBV24-1 and TRBJ2-2; D gene uncertain. This CDR3 has 11 amino acids. Per germline, CDR1 KGHDR and CDR2 SFDVKD. V lost 7 bases to trimming and J lost 4 bases, with 3 bases between them. For the CDR3, the DNA is TGTGCCACCAGGCGCACCGGGGAGCTGTTTTTT. Protein: CATRRTGELFF.

About this clonotype itself: This clone may be a read error of a much larger clone one base away. The chain carries TRBV7-9 and TRBJ2-1, with D perhaps matching TRBD1 (5 bases). This CDR3 region has 13 residues. Germline assignment: CDR1 SEHNR and CDR2 FQNEAQ (reference sequence). CDR3 DNA sequence: TGTCCCAGCAGCCTTACAGGCCCCAGCGAGCAGTTCTTC. It is translated as CPSSLTGPSEQFF.

V usage is TRBV29-1 and J usage is TRBJ2-2; the D is unclear. Germline V lookup: CDR1 SQVTM, CDR2 ANQGSEA. The CDR3 spans 13 residues. Trimming stripped 3 bases from V and 3 bases from J, with 8 bases between. The CDR3 protein is CSVDKLDTGELFF. CDR3 in DNA: TGCAGCGTTGACAAACTCGACACCGGGGAGCTGTTTTTT.

The chain employs TRBV4-2 and TRBJ2-7; D may be TRBD1 or TRBD2 (5 bases each). The CDR3 extends over 13 amino acids. Deletions cut 3 bases from V and 6 bases from J, with 12 bases between. Germline V CDR1 and CDR2: LGHNA, YNFKEQ. CDR3 sequence (DNA): TGTGCCAGCAGCCATGTGGGGGAGTCCGAGCAGTACTTC. Translation: CASSHVGESEQYF.

The V and J genes are TRBV7-2 and TRBJ2-1, with D unclear. The V and J ends lost 5 bases and 4 bases respectively, with 15 bases between them. Germline CDR1 reads SGHTA; CDR2 reads FQGNSA. CDR3 length equals 15 residues. CDR3 region: CASSPQRQGYNEQFF. The DNA for the CDR3 is TGTGCCAGCAGCCCACAACGTCAAGGGTACAATGAGCAGTTCTTC.

The chain uses TRBV2 and TRBJ2-7, with 13 bases that match TRBD2. There are 19 residues in the CDR3. Germline V lookup: CDR1 SNHLY, CDR2 FYNNEI. V gave up 11 bases and J gave up 3 bases; unmatched junction bases: 22. The CDR3 region has the DNA TGTGCCTTCAGTTTAAGGACGGGACTAGCGGGGAAGTCTTACTACGAGCAGTACTTC. Amino acids: CAFSLRTGLAGKSYYEQYF.

This clonotype was observed many times. The genes are TRBV20-1 and TRBJ2-7, with 7 bases aligning to TRBD1. The CDR3 has 11 amino acids. In germline, CDR1 is DFQATT, CDR2 SNEGSKA (reference sequence). V dropped 5 bases and J dropped 4; count of bases not matched to a gene: 2. DNA for the CDR3: TGCAGTGCTTTGGGACAGTACGAGCAGTACGTC. This translates into CSALGQYEQYV.

This clonotype has only a few counts. This chain links TRBV4-1 with TRBJ2-4; D is tentatively TRBD1 or TRBD2 (5 bases each). Trimming left V 8 bases short and J 2 bases short, with 22 bases between. Looked up from germline, CDR1 is MGHRA and CDR2 is YSYEKL. This CDR3 comprises 17 residues. This chain's CDR3 is CASASPGQGMSKNIQYF. As DNA, the CDR3 is TGCGCCAGCGCTTCCCCGGGGCAGGGAATGTCCAAAAACATTCAGTACTTC.